The 9 T cell receptor beta chains reported below all come from one sample, sequenced in a study of blood T cell repertoires in COVID-19. Method: immunoSEQ multiplex PCR; TCRdb's copy keeps in-frame clones and lacks some. Counted here are some 41,000 clones, 80% to 90% occurring once; the ten biggest clones make up about a sixth. Specimen: peripheral blood. The receptors were gathered from a man aged 65 to 85 with active COVID-19.

This clone was counted a few times. The V gene is TRBV12-3 or TRBV12-4, the J gene TRBJ2-1, with D perhaps matching TRBD1 (5 bases). CDR3 length: 12 amino acids. Trimming left V 7 bases short and J 7 bases short, with 11 bases between. The CDR3 is CASTIRGNEQFF. The CDR3 bases are TGTGCCAGCACCATTAGGGGAAATGAGCAGTTCTTC.

This clone was recorded once. The chain couples TRBV2 to TRBJ2-1, with 10 positions matching TRBD2. The CDR3 sequence is 15 residues long. Germline CDR1 and CDR2: SNHLY and FYNNEI. J was trimmed by 7 bases and V by 6 bases; bases with no gene match: 9. The CDR3 here is CASRARAGGRNEQFF. The DNA of the CDR3 is TGTGCCAGCAGAGCCCGAGCGGGGGGGCGGAATGAGCAGTTCTTC. The full variable domain, its missing parts supplied by reference TRBV2 and TRBJ2-1, is EPEVTQTPSHQVTQMGQEVILRCVPISNHLYFYWYRQILGQKVEFLVSFYNNEISEKSEIFDDQFSVERPDGSNFTLKIRSTKLEDSAMYFCASRARAGGRNEQFFGPGTRLTVL.

The J gene is TRBJ2-7, the V gene TRBV9; 10 bases fit TRBD1. With 4 bases clipped from V and 8 bases from J, the junction kept 9 bases outside the gene matches. CDR1 is SGDLS, CDR2 YYNGEE, per germline. The CDR3 length is 14 residues. CDR3 amino acids: CASSLARTGGKQYF. In DNA, the CDR3 is TGTGCCAGCAGCCTCGCCCGGACAGGGGGAAAGCAGTACTTC.

This clone was observed a few times. V and J are TRBV18 and TRBJ2-2; 10 bases align to TRBD2. V was clipped by 3 bases and J by 2 bases; unmatched bases: 6. The CDR3 contains 17 residues. Germline V gene lookup returns CDR1 KGHSH and CDR2 LQKENI. The CDR3 spells CASSPTSGERNTGELFF. As DNA, the CDR3 is TGTGCCAGCTCACCTACTAGCGGGGAGCGAAACACCGGGGAGCTGTTTTTT.

This chain joins TRBV19 and TRBJ2-7; TRBD1 matches at 7 bases. The CDR3 has 14 amino acids. With 1 base clipped from V and 5 bases from J, the junction kept 5 bases outside the gene matches. Germline V gives CDR1 LNHDA, CDR2 SQIVND (reference sequence). As DNA, the CDR3 is TGTGCCAGTAGTATAGGTAGGGGGCCGAACGAGCAGTACTTC. It codes for CASSIGRGPNEQYF.

This clone has just one count. This chain links TRBV19 with TRBJ2-5; D may be TRBD2 (7 bases). Trimming removed 2 bases at V and 5 bases at J, with 18 bases between. CDR3 length equals 16 residues. Germline CDR1 LNHDA, CDR2 SQIVND (reference sequence). The CDR3 sequence: CASSISVGGGRETQYF. DNA of the CDR3: TGTGCCAGTAGTATATCTGTAGGGGGGGGCAGGGAGACCCAGTACTTC.

The J gene is TRBJ2-1, the V gene TRBV7-2; tentative D call: TRBD2 (7 bases). CDR3 length: 16 residues. Trimming removed 4 bases at V and 6 bases at J, with 19 bases between. Germline V CDR1 and CDR2: SGHTA, FQGNSA. For the CDR3, the DNA is TGTGCCAGCAGCTCCTTCTACGGGGGCGGGGGCAATGAGCAGTTCTTC. Its protein is CASSSFYGGGGNEQFF.

V gene TRBV19 combines with J gene TRBJ1-1, with TRBD1 matching 10 bases. In germline, CDR1 is LNHDA, CDR2 SQIVND (reference sequence). The V and J ends lost 4 bases and 5 bases, in that order; junction bases with no gene match: 7. The CDR3 is 15 residues long. The CDR3 DNA sequence: TGTGCCAGTAGTAGCGGACAGGGGGGATTTACTGAAGCTTTCTTT. Translation: CASSSGQGGFTEAFF.

The chain combines TRBV12-5 with TRBJ1-1; D uncertain. This CDR3 has 13 amino acids. The germline V gene has CDR1 LGHNT and CDR2 FRNRAP. The V and J ends lost 6 bases and 4 bases respectively, with 12 bases between them. The CDR3, as DNA: TGTGCTAGTGGCAACCGGGAGGGCACTGAAGCTTTCTTT. The encoded protein is CASGNREGTEAFF.